This T cell receptor beta chain was sequenced in a study of metastatic and nonmetastatic thyroid tumors (dated by TCRdb to the early 2020s). Regarding the complete study: Repertoires were compared across peripheral blood and tumor or nodule tissue samples from malignant and benign thyroid patients.

The library relied on PCR. TCRdb lists the instrument as Illumina HiSeq 4000. High-throughput sequencing was used to profile the TCR beta-chain CDR3 region of every patient. Processing in the source paper ran as follows. CDR3 differences across clinicopathological groups were used to build a classifier for discriminating distant-metastatic papillary thyroid cancer patients. The Shannon index was used to measure repertoire diversity, and the Morisita-Horn index was used to measure how similar tumor and blood repertoires were. The public sequencing data were trimmed at Q25 with fastp and processed into clonotypes with MiXCR by TCRdb, which kept only in-frame beta chains. TCRdb, not the original authors, processed these V and J calls. Recorded for this sample are 20,000 to 25,000 clones; just over 14% of them occurred a single time. Of the sample, roughly 15% falls within the top ten clones. This clone was found many times. The clone's antigen remains unknown. The input lacks base qualities; no much larger clone sits a single base away.

Overall results and qualifications from the work: In both blood and tumor samples, malignant tumors were reported to have significantly higher TCR beta diversity than benign nodules.

None of the patients had been given any treatment before thyroid surgery. Patient clinical samples collected from about 2011 to 2018 were retrospectively analysed using T-cell receptor beta sequencing. The sequence was collected from a female donor with papillary thyroid cancer or a benign thyroid nodule (not recorded which). Some clones in this sample may be carry-over from other donors' samples. Input material: tumor tissue.

CDR3 region: CASSQVAGLDRNEQFF. The sequence in DNA is TGCGCCAGCAGCCAAGTTGCAGGGTTGGATCGAAATGAGCAGTTCTTC. The chain was built from TRBV4-1 and TRBJ2-1; TRBD1 is a possible D gene, resting on 5 matching bases. The CDR1 and CDR2 encoded by the germline V gene are MGHRA and YSYEKL. The CDR3 contains 16 residues, cysteine and phenylalanine counted. Left in the record is the CDR3 DNA by itself, 48 bases read in frame from the first base. V drops 1 base and J drops 7 bases, leaving 17 bases in between.